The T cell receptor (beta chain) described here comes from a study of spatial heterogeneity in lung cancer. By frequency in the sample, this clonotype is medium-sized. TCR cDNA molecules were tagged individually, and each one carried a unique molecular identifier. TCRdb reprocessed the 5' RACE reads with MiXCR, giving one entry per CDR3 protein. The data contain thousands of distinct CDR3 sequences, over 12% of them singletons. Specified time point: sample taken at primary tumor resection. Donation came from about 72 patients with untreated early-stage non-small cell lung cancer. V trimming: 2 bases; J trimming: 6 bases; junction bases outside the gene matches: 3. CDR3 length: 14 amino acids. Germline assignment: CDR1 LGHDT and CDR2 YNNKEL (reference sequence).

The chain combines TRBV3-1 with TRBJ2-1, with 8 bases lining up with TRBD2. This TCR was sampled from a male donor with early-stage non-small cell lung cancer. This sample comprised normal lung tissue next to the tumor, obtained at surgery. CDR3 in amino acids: CASSQLAGINEQFF. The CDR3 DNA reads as TGTGCCAGCAGCCAATTAGCGGGAATCAATGAGCAGTTCTTC.